This entry is about one TCR beta chain. The antigen is unknown. The data derive from a study of post-analysis software for immune sequencing data. Overall study findings and caveats: The five TRBV segments detected at higher frequency in patients than in controls included TRBV5-6, TRBV5-1 and TRBV20-1.

With V trimmed by 6 bases and J by 5 bases, 7 bases remained unmatched. In germline, CDR1 is MNHEY, CDR2 SMNVEV (reference sequence). The length of the CDR3 is 14 residues. Libraries were made from TCR beta cDNA, and they carried unique molecular identifiers. MiXCR was run by TCRdb on the PCR reads, yielding one entry per CDR3 protein. The profile shows 180,000 or so distinct CDR3 sequences, 25% to 35% of them singletons. This clonotype originated in a girl aged 2-17 years with multiple sclerosis. The chain employs TRBV27 and TRBJ1-3; 7 bases map to TRBD1. The sequenced material came from blood. CDR3 DNA sequence: TGTGCCAGCAGGCCAGGGGACAGCAGAAACACCATATATTTT. Amino acids: CASRPGDSRNTIYF.